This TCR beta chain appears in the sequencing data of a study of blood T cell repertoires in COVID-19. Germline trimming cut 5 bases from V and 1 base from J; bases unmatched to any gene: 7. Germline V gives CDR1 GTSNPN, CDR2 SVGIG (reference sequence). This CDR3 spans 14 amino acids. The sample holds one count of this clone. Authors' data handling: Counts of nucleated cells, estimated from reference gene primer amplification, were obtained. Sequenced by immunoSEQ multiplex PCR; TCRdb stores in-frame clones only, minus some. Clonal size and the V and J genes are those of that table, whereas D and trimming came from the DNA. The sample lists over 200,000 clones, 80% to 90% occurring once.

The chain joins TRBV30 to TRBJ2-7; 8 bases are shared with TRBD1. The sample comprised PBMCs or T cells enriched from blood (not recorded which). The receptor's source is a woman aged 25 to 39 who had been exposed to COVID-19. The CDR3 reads CAWQAQGVSYEQYF. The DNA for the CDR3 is TGTGCCTGGCAGGCACAGGGGGTATCCTACGAGCAGTACTTC.